This is a list of T cell receptor beta chains from one sample in a study of blood T cell dynamics during melanoma immunotherapy. The repertoire was sequenced with immunoSEQ multiplex PCR; TCRdb's copy has only in-frame clones and lacks some. Of some 15,000 clones listed, around 85% are singletons. This specimen was blood, taken from a patient treated with checkpoint blockade. Receptors were obtained from a human donor with melanoma. CDR3s include the opening cysteine and the closing phenylalanine or tryptophan. A D gene is named only where the DNA matches it firmly. Expanded clones get a size class; other rows say once, few or many, or leave the size out.

NA TRBJ2-7 TRBD1 TRBV10-1 14 TGCGCCAGCAGTGAGGCACAAGACAGGGTCGAGCAGTACTTC CASSEAQDRVEQYF
NA TRBJ2-3 NA TRBV7-3 14 TGTGCCAGCACCACTCAGGGGTTTGCAGATACGCAGTATTTT CASTTQGFADTQYF
NA TRBJ2-7 NA TRBV5-1 20 TGCGCCAGCAGCTCGAGGGACTCAGGGGCCGGAGGGGTCGGGAACTACGAGCAGTACTTC CASSSRDSGAGGVGNYEQYF
NA TRBJ1-1 NA TRBV6-1 13 TGTGCCAGCAGTGACAGGGGATTGACTGAAGCTTTCTTT CASSDRGLTEAFF
NA TRBJ1-6 TRBD1 TRBV7-2 17 TGTGCCAGCAGCTTACTAACAGGGGGCTGGAATAATTCACCCCTCCACTTT CASSLLTGGWNNSPLHF
NA TRBJ1-3 NA TRBV19 14 TGTGCCAGTAGCCCAGGGTTGCCTGGAAACACCATATATTTT CASSPGLPGNTIYF
NA TRBJ2-1 NA TRBV4-2 16 TGTGCCAGCAGCCTGGACTGGGCCAGCTCCTACAATGAGCAGTTCTTC CASSLDWASSYNEQFF
NA TRBJ2-1 NA TRBV5-6 11 TGTGCCACCTCGTCGGGAAATGAGCAGTTCTTC CATSSGNEQFF
once TRBJ2-7 NA TRBV2 16 TGTGCCAGCAGTGAAGCGGTGGGGGGAAGTTACTACGAGCAGTACTTC CASSEAVGGSYYEQYF
NA TRBJ2-6 NA TRBV7-2 15 TGTGCCAGCAGCTTAGTCCGGTCTGGGGCCAACGTCCTGACTTTC CASSLVRSGANVLTF
NA TRBJ2-1 NA TRBV7-2 15 TGTGCCAGCAGCTTGGCGACAGTCTCCTACAATGAGCAGTTCTTC CASSLATVSYNEQFF
NA TRBJ2-7 NA TRBV18 14 TGTGCCAGCTCACCCCCCGGCAACTTCTACGAGCAGTACTTC CASSPPGNFYEQYF
NA TRBJ1-1 NA TRBV4-1 14 TGCGCCAGCAGCCAAAAAGGGGAGTTCACTGAAGCTTTCTTT CASSQKGEFTEAFF
NA TRBJ2-2 NA TRBV6-5 16 TGCGCCAGCAGTTCCCCGGGCCAGGGAGGTCGCGGGGAGCTGTTTTTT CASSSPGQGGRGELFF
NA TRBJ1-1 TRBD1 TRBV7-9 15 TGTGCCAGCAGCGCAGGGACAGCGTCGAACACTGAAGCTTTCTTT CASSAGTASNTEAFF
NA TRBJ1-2 NA TRBV28 14 TGTGCCAGCAGTCGCCCCGGGGGGGCAGGGGGCTACACCTTC CASSRPGGAGGYTF
NA TRBJ2-5 TRBD2 TRBV7-9 14 TGTGCCAGCAGCGATAGCGGGGGGGTGGAGACCCAGTACTTC CASSDSGGVETQYF
NA TRBJ2-1 TRBD1 TRBV12-5 15 TGTGCTAGTGGTTTGGGACAGGGGTCCTACAATGAGCAGTTCTTC CASGLGQGSYNEQFF
few TRBJ2-3 NA TRBV6-6 14 TGTGCCAGCAGTTACTCCAAACAAACAGATACGCAGTATTTT CASSYSKQTDTQYF
NA TRBJ2-7 NA TRBV11-2 15 TGTGCCAGCAGCTTAACTTTCGGACAGAACTACGAGCAGTACTTC CASSLTFGQNYEQYF
NA TRBJ1-1 NA TRBV18 15 TGTGCCAGCTCATCAGATTTGGGGGCGAACACTGAAGCTTTCTTT CASSSDLGANTEAFF
once TRBJ2-7 NA TRBV5-6 16 TGTGCCAGCAGCTTCGTCATCCGGAGCGGCCCCTACGAGCAGTACTTC CASSFVIRSGPYEQYF
NA TRBJ2-1 NA TRBV5-6 14 TGTGCCAGCAGCGGAGGGCTATCCTACAATGAGCAGTTCTTC CASSGGLSYNEQFF
NA TRBJ2-2 NA TRBV7-3 12 TGTGCCAGCAGCTTATACACCGGGGAGCTGTTTTTT CASSLYTGELFF
NA TRBJ2-3 TRBD1 TRBV9 13 TGTGCCAGCGGGACAGGGGAAACAGATACGCAGTATTTT CASGTGETDTQYF
NA TRBJ2-6 NA TRBV2 14 TGTGCCAGCTTTCCGACCGCAGGGGCCAACGTCCTGACTTTC CASFPTAGANVLTF
NA TRBJ1-6 TRBD1 TRBV27 16 TGTGCCAGCAGTACCTGGACAGGGGGGTATAATTCACCCCTCCACTTT CASSTWTGGYNSPLHF
NA TRBJ1-5 NA TRBV7-3 13 TGTGCCAGCAGTACCGGGAGCAATCAGCCCCAGCATTTT CASSTGSNQPQHF
NA TRBJ2-7 NA TRBV11-3 14 TGTGCCAGCAGCTTAGAATCTGGGGCTTACGAGCAGTACTTC CASSLESGAYEQYF
NA TRBJ2-3 TRBD1 TRBV5-8 15 TGTGCCAGCAGCCTAGGGACAGGAAACACAGATACGCAGTATTTT CASSLGTGNTDTQYF
NA TRBJ1-2 NA TRBV6-5 12 TGTGCCAGCAGTTCAGGGTCATATGGCTACACCTTC CASSSGSYGYTF
NA TRBJ2-7 NA TRBV5-1 15 TGCGCCAGCAGCTTTGGGGGGGGCCACTCCTACGAGCAGTACTTC CASSFGGGHSYEQYF
NA TRBJ2-1 NA TRBV4-1 12 TGCGCCAGCAGCCATTTGCCTGATGAGCAGTTCTTC CASSHLPDEQFF
NA TRBJ1-4 NA TRBV6-1 12 TGTGCCAGCAGTGTCAGGGGTTGGGAACTGTTTTTT CASSVRGWELFF
NA TRBJ2-7 TRBD1 TRBV18 14 TGTGCCAGCTCAGCAGGGATGACAGGGAACGAGCAGTACTTC CASSAGMTGNEQYF
NA TRBJ2-5 TRBD2 TRBV6-1 18 TGTGCCAGCAGTGAAGCTCCCTCCCCTGGGACTAGCGGAGAGACCCAGTACTTC CASSEAPSPGTSGETQYF
NA TRBJ2-1 NA TRBV5-4 13 TGTGCCAGCGCTCGGTTATCCTACAATGAGCAGTTCTTC CASARLSYNEQFF
NA TRBJ1-1 TRBD1 TRBV7-9 15 TGTGCCAGCAGCCCCCGACAGGGCGAAAACACTGAAGCTTTCTTT CASSPRQGENTEAFF
NA TRBJ2-1 TRBD2 TRBV7-3 19 TGTGCCAGCAGCTCGAAGAGAAAGCGGGAGGCAAGCTCCTACAATGAGCAGTTCTTC CASSSKRKREASSYNEQFF
NA TRBJ1-1 NA TRBV15 14 TGTGCCACCAGCAGAGGGGGGATGAACACTGAAGCTTTCTTT CATSRGGMNTEAFF
once TRBJ2-2 TRBD1 TRBV18 15 TGTGCCAGCTCCCCCGGACAGGGGGAGGCCGGGGAGCTGTTTTTT CASSPGQGEAGELFF
NA TRBJ2-2 NA TRBV5-4 16 TGTGCCAGCAGCTTGGGCCCAAAAAAGACAACCGGGGAGCTGTTTTTT CASSLGPKKTTGELFF
NA TRBJ1-5 NA TRBV28 14 TGTGCCAGCAGCCCAGGGGATAGCAATCAGCCCCAGCATTTT CASSPGDSNQPQHF
NA TRBJ1-3 NA TRBV5-4 13 TGTGCCAGCAGCTTGGCAAAGGGAAACACCATATATTTT CASSLAKGNTIYF
NA TRBJ2-4 TRBD1 TRBV27 13 TGTGCCAGCAGTCCAGCAGGGGGAAACATTCAGTACTTC CASSPAGGNIQYF
NA TRBJ1-1 NA TRBV6-1 14 TGTGCCAGCAGTGCGCACCGGGACGACACTGAAGCTTTCTTT CASSAHRDDTEAFF
NA TRBJ1-6 NA TRBV10-3 14 TGTGCCATCAGTGAGTCCGGGTTGGATTCACCCCTCCACTTT CAISESGLDSPLHF
NA TRBJ1-1 NA TRBV10-3 13 TGTGCCATCAGTGAGTCAGCGCGAACTGAAGCTTTCTTT CAISESARTEAFF